This T cell receptor beta chain was sequenced for a study of patients and donors after allogeneic stem cell transplantation. Per the germline V gene, CDR1 is MGHRA and CDR2 is YSYEKL. This CDR3 is 17 amino acids long. Trimming took off 2 bases at V and 2 bases at J, with 16 bases between the two ends. Each CDR3 protein gets one entry after TCRdb re-called the RT-PCR reads with MiXCR. Among hundreds of thousands of distinct CDR3 sequences listed, 38% were seen once. The sample taken for sequencing was blood, either unsorted or a sorted T cell fraction (not recorded which). This receptor was obtained from a human donor who was either an allogeneic HSCT recipient or a stem cell or donor lymphocyte infusion donor (not recorded which). It is not recorded whose cells these are; they may come from a transplant donor. V usage is TRBV4-1 and J usage is TRBJ1-3, with TRBD1 as a possible D gene (6 bases). The chain's CDR3 is CASSQFADSTTGNTIYF. The CDR3 DNA reads as TGCGCCAGCAGCCAATTCGCGGACAGCACTACTGGAAACACCATATATTTT.